Listed here is a single TCR beta chain. This sample is part of a study of blood T cell repertoires in COVID-19. Overall study context: Material from acute and convalescent COVID-19 was sourced from the United States, Italy and Spain. The analysed material was cDNA or gDNA that came from T cells, B-cell-depleted T cells, or PBMCs.

Between the trimmed V and J ends, which lost 6 bases and 2 bases, there was a span of 10 bases. This CDR3 spans 13 amino acids. From germline, CDR1 is LNHDA and CDR2 SQIVND (reference sequence). As originally analysed: From reference gene primer amplification, estimates of nucleated cell counts were derived. Assay: immunoSEQ multiplex PCR; the TCRdb copy retains only in-frame clones and omits some. For V, J and clone size, that table is used; D and trimming come from the DNA. The sample shows about 210,000 clones, 88% of them seen only once. The TCR sequence derives from a man aged 18 to 30 with active or convalescent COVID-19. The chain links TRBV19 to TRBJ1-1; D unclear. Material: peripheral blood. CDR3 protein: CASRLAGNTEAFF. The CDR3 bases are TGTGCCAGTAGGTTAGCTGGAAACACTGAAGCTTTCTTT.